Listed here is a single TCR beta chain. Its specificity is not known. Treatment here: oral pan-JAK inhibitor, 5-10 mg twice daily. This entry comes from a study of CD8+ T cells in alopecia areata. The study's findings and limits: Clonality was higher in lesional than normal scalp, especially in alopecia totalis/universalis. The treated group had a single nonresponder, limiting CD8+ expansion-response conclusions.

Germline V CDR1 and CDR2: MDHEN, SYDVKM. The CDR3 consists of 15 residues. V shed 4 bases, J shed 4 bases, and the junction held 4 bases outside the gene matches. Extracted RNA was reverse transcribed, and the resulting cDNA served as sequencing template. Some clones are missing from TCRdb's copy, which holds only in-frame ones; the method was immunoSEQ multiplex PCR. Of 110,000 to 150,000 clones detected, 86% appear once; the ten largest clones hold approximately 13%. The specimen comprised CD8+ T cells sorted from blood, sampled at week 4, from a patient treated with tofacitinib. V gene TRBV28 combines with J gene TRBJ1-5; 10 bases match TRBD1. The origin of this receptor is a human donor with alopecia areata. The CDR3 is CASSSRDRGNQPQHF. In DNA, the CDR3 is TGTGCCAGCAGTTCAAGGGACAGGGGTAATCAGCCCCAGCATTTT. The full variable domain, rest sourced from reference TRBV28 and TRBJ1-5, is DVKVTQSSRYLVKRTGEKVFLECVQDMDHENMFWYRQDPGLGLRLIYFSYDVKMKEKGDIPEGYSVSREKKERFSLILESASTNQTSMYLCASSSRDRGNQPQHFGDGTRLSIL.